The entry that follows covers one T cell receptor beta chain sequence. This sample stems from a study of blood T cell repertoires in COVID-19. Study details: The study drew acute and convalescent COVID-19 samples from the United States, Italy and Spain. The analysed material was cDNA or gDNA that came from T cells, B-cell-depleted T cells, or PBMCs.

Original data processing: The authors estimated nucleated cell counts from reference gene primer amplification. Method: immunoSEQ multiplex PCR; TCRdb's copy keeps in-frame clones and lacks some. V, J and clone size are taken as reported in that table, and D and trimming were inferred from the DNA itself. Altogether 100,000 to 150,000 clones are present, around nine tenths being singletons, with the ten largest covering roughly 2.2%. The TCR originated in a woman aged 50 to 65 with acute or convalescent COVID-19. The sequencing sample was made of peripheral blood.

This CDR3 reads CASSRRLDTEAFF. CDR3 nucleotide sequence: TGTGCCAGCAGCCGGCGACTTGACACTGAAGCTTTCTTT. The rearrangement joins TRBV3-1 (or the pseudogene TRBV3-2) to TRBJ1-1; D is undetermined. This CDR3 has 13 amino acids. Germline lookup yields CDR1 LGHDT and CDR2 YNNKEL (reference sequence). V lost 4 bases to trimming and J lost 3 bases, with 9 bases between them.